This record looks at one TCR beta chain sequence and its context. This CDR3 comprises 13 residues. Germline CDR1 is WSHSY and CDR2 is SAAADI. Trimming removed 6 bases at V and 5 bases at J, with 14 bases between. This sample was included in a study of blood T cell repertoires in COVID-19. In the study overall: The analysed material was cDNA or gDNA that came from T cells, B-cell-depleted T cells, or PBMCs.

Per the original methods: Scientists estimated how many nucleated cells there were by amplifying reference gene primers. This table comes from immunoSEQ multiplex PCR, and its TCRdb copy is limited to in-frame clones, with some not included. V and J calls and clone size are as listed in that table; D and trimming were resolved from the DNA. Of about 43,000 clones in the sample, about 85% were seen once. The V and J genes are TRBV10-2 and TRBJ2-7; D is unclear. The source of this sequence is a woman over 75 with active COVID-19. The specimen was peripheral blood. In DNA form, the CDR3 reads TGCGCCAGCAGATTAGATCTCGGTGACGAGCAGTACTTC. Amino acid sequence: CASRLDLGDEQYF.